This T cell receptor (beta chain) was recorded in a study of memory CD4+ T cells and cytomegalovirus serostatus. Profiled with immunoSEQ multiplex PCR; TCRdb holds only in-frame clones, not every one. The table records 45,000 to 55,000 clones, around 80% of them present only once. This CDR3 region has 16 residues. V lost 5 bases to trimming and J lost 1 base; unmatched junction nucleotides: 9. Germline-derived CDR1 and CDR2 are SGHDN and FVKESK. This clone showed up just a few times. The sort gate was single viable CD3+CD4+CD8-CD45RO+ cells for memory CD4+ T cells. CMV serostatus came from serum IgG against pp150, pp28, p38, p52.

This clonotype was sampled from an adult in good health and CMV-seronegative. The specimen was memory CD4+ T cells from blood. The chain is built from TRBV14 and TRBJ1-1, with 8 nucleotides matching TRBD1. Written as DNA, the CDR3 is TGTGCCAGCAGCGTACAGGGGGACGGCCAGAACACTGAAGCTTTCTTT. The encoded protein is CASSVQGDGQNTEAFF.